The 29 T cell receptor beta chains given below trace back to one sample, sequenced in a study of type 1 regulatory T cells. MiXCR, applied by TCRdb to the reads, yields one record per CDR3 protein. The profile shows roughly 21,000 distinct CDR3 sequences, less than 60% of them singletons. The antigens these receptors bind are not known. The material sequenced was cultured T cells, either the whole culture or a sorted T cell fraction (not recorded which). These receptors were obtained from a human donor in good health.

The chain carries TRBV7-9 and TRBJ1-3; D is unclear. Germline CDR1 SEHNR, CDR2 FQNEAQ (reference sequence). Trimming removed 3 bases from V and 3 bases from J, with 6 bases in between. The CDR3 runs 13 residues. CDR3 amino acids: CASSFGFGNTIYF. Written as DNA, the CDR3 is TGTGCCAGCAGCTTCGGGTTTGGAAACACCATATATTTT.

The V call is TRBV7-8, the J call TRBJ2-7; 7 nucleotides line up with TRBD1. The CDR3 totals 15 residues. Germline-derived CDR1 and CDR2 are SGHVS and FQNEAQ. V lost 1 base to trimming and J lost 5 bases; unmatched junction nucleotides: 8. CDR3 DNA: TGTGCCAGCAGCTTAGGGTCCACAGGGGTCCACGAGCAGTACTTC. Its translation: CASSLGSTGVHEQYF.

This clonotype was picked up a small number of times. This rearrangement joins TRBV24-1 to TRBJ2-7; no clear D gene. With 2 bases removed from V and 9 bases from J, the gap between germline ends came to 16 bases. This CDR3 contains 14 residues. Germline V gene lookup returns CDR1 KGHDR and CDR2 SFDVKD. The CDR3 sequence is CATSDWKLVCGQYF. The CDR3 DNA sequence: TGTGCCACCAGTGATTGGAAGTTGGTATGCGGGCAGTACTTC.

About this clonotype: A much larger clone differs by one base, so this may be a read error. The genes are TRBV7-2 and TRBJ1-2, with TRBD1 matching 8 bases. CDR1 and CDR2 (germline): SGHTA, FQGNSA. V shed 1 base, J shed 4 bases, and the junction held 11 bases outside the gene matches. The CDR3 has 17 amino acids. This CDR3 is CASSLGRVGQVAYGYTF. The CDR3 region has the DNA TGTGCCAGCAGCTTAGGAAGGGTGGGACAGGTGGCCTATGGCTACACCTTC.

The chain uses TRBV7-2 and TRBJ2-2; D is perhaps TRBD2 (6 bases). Germline V gene lookup returns CDR1 SGHTA and CDR2 FQGNSA. The germline V and J ends were trimmed by 2 bases and 6 bases, with 10 bases remaining between them. The CDR3 sequence is 14 residues long. The CDR3 coding sequence is TGTGCCAGCAGCTTAATGCGACTAGCCGGGGAGCTGTTTTTT. This encodes CASSLMRLAGELFF.

The chain employs TRBV19 and TRBJ2-7, with D tentatively TRBD1 or TRBD2 (6 bases each). CDR3 length equals 15 residues. Trimming pared 4 bases from V and 2 bases from J, leaving 15 bases between. The V gene's germline CDR1 is LNHDA and CDR2 SQIVND (reference sequence). CDR3 in DNA: TGTGCCAGTAGTAGAGTGGGGGGCCCCACCTACGAGCAGTACTTC. Its protein is CASSRVGGPTYEQYF. The full variable domain, in which reference TRBV19 and TRBJ2-7 provide the parts outside the CDR3, is DGGITQSPKYLFRKEGQNVTLSCEQNLNHDAMYWYRQDPGQGLRLIYYSQIVNDFQKGDIAEGYSVSREKKESFPLTVTSAQKNPTAFYLCASSRVGGPTYEQYFGPGTRLTVT.

This clonotype has more than one count but fewer than ten. The chain couples TRBV7-9 to TRBJ2-1; D remains ambiguous. The ends were cut back, 6 bases at V and 3 bases at J, with 9 bases in the middle. The CDR3 length is 13 residues. CDR1 is SEHNR and CDR2 is FQNEAQ in the germline V gene (reference sequence). CDR3 residues: CASREDNYNEQFF. CDR3 DNA: TGTGCCAGCAGAGAGGATAACTACAATGAGCAGTTCTTC.

This clonotype is medium-sized by share. This sequence joins TRBV27 and TRBJ1-1, with TRBD1 matching 9 bases. The CDR3 has 14 residues. The V gene end was trimmed by 5 bases and the J gene end by 4 bases; junction bases not matched to a gene: 5. From germline, CDR1 is MNHEY and CDR2 SMNVEV (reference sequence). The CDR3, as DNA: TGTGCCAGCAGTCCGCGACAGGGGGGCACTGAAGCTTTCTTT. This codes for CASSPRQGGTEAFF.

Comments on this clonotype: One end of the junction is discordant with germline, which a read error may explain. This rearrangement joins TRBV7-9 to TRBJ2-3; D possibly corresponds to TRBD1 (5 bases). CDR3 size: 12 residues. Germline V CDR1 and CDR2: SEHNR, FQNEAQ (reference sequence). The chain's CDR3 is CVSSPGTDTQYF. The DNA for the CDR3 is TGTGTCAGCAGCCCAGGGACAGATACGCAGTATTTT. The whole variable domain, remainder taken from reference TRBV7-9 and TRBJ2-3, is DTGVSQNPRHKITKRGQNVTFRCDPISEHNRLYWYRQTLGQGPEFLTYFQNEAQLEKSRLLSDRFSAERPKGSFSTLEIQRTEQGDSAMYLCVSSPGTDTQYFGPGTRLTVL.

The chain is built from TRBV6-5 and TRBJ2-5, with unresolved D. Trimming stripped 6 bases from V and 2 bases from J, with 10 bases between. Germline loops: CDR1 MNHEY, CDR2 SVGAGI. CDR3 length: 13 residues. The CDR3 DNA reads TGTGCCAGCAGGGTCGGAAATCAAGAGACCCAGTACTTC. This sequence encodes CASRVGNQETQYF.

This clonotype was counted a single time. The J gene is TRBJ2-1, the V gene TRBV7-6, with 8 bases matching TRBD2. V shed 4 bases and J 7 bases; nucleotides not matched to a gene: 12. Per the germline V gene, CDR1 is SGHVS and CDR2 is FNYEAQ. The CDR3 length is 16 residues. CDR3 sequence reads: CASSSRLAGGQNEQFF. Written as DNA, the CDR3 is TGTGCCAGCAGCTCGAGGCTGGCGGGGGGCCAGAATGAGCAGTTCTTC.

This chain links TRBV7-3 with TRBJ1-1; no clear D. The ends were cut back, 3 bases at V and 5 bases at J, with 13 bases in the middle. The germline CDR1 and CDR2 sequences are SGHTA and FQGTGA. The CDR3 is 14 amino acids. The CDR3 here is CASSLPGEGTEAFF. CDR3 DNA sequence: TGTGCCAGCAGCTTGCCAGGAGAGGGTACTGAAGCTTTCTTT.

This clonotype was found once. The chain combines TRBV7-2 with TRBJ2-5; 7 nucleotides match TRBD2. CDR3 length: 14 residues. V trimming: 8 bases; J trimming: 5 bases; junction bases outside the gene matches: 11. Per germline, CDR1 SGHTA and CDR2 FQGNSA. CDR3 in DNA: TGTGCCAGCCGTCGGACTAGTCTTTCGGAGACCCAGTACTTC. As protein: CASRRTSLSETQYF.

The V and J genes are TRBV4-3 and TRBJ1-2; D ambiguous. CDR3 length equals 15 residues. Germline CDR1 LGHNA, CDR2 YSLEER. Trimming removed 0 bases from V and 2 bases from J, with 10 bases in between. The CDR3 here is CASSQEGYSNYGYTF. In DNA, the CDR3 is TGCGCCAGCAGCCAAGAAGGGTACAGCAACTATGGCTACACCTTC.

The rearrangement joins TRBV18 to TRBJ1-3; D unclear. Germline V CDR1 and CDR2: KGHSH, LQKENI. This CDR3 is 16 amino acids long. V was pared by 3 bases and J by 0 bases, with 12 bases between. In DNA form, the CDR3 reads TGTGCCAGCTCACCGCTCTCCCAGTTCTCTGGAAACACCATATATTTT. Protein product: CASSPLSQFSGNTIYF.

The V call is TRBV20-1, the J call TRBJ1-5; D perhaps matches TRBD1 (5 bases). Trimming removed 4 bases from V and 11 bases from J, with 21 bases in between. Germline V lookup: CDR1 DFQATT, CDR2 SNEGSKA (reference sequence). This CDR3 contains 14 residues. CDR3 DNA: TGCAGTGCTACAAACTCCCGACAGCCACGGTCCCAGCATTTT. Its translation: CSATNSRQPRSQHF.

This clonotype was picked up many times. The rearrangement joins TRBV4-3 to TRBJ2-3; D may be TRBD2 (6 bases). The CDR3 has 18 residues. Trimming stripped 4 bases from V and 0 bases from J, with 20 bases between. Germline values: CDR1 LGHNA, CDR2 YSLEER. CDR3: CASSPRVFREPSTDTQYF. CDR3 sequence (DNA): TGCGCCAGCAGCCCACGGGTGTTTCGGGAGCCTAGCACAGATACGCAGTATTTT.

The gene calls are TRBV20-1 and TRBJ1-1; TRBD1 matches at 7 bases. Looked up from germline, CDR1 is DFQATT and CDR2 is SNEGSKA (reference sequence). The trim removed 5 bases at V and 2 bases at J, leaving 14 bases unmatched. This CDR3 spans 16 amino acids. Written as DNA, the CDR3 is TGCAGTGCTCCGCCATTGCCGGGACAGATTAACACTGAAGCTTTCTTT. Amino acid sequence: CSAPPLPGQINTEAFF.

The J gene is TRBJ1-2, the V gene TRBV6-2 or TRBV6-3; D uncertain. This CDR3 has 14 amino acids. Germline V lookup: CDR1 MNHEY, CDR2 SVGEGT. The V and J ends lost 5 bases and 5 bases respectively, with 15 bases between them. The CDR3 is CASSPHLLGYGYTF. The CDR3 DNA sequence: TGTGCCAGCAGTCCCCATCTATTAGGGTATGGCTACACCTTC.

This sequence joins TRBV6-6 and TRBJ2-7, with D hard to call. Looked up from germline, CDR1 is MNHNY and CDR2 is SVGAGI (reference sequence). V was cut by 0 bases and J by 3 bases, with 12 bases left in between. The CDR3 runs 15 residues. CDR3 DNA sequence: TGTGCCAGCAGTTACTCGTGGGTGGTGAGCTACGAGCAGTACTTC. Its translation is CASSYSWVVSYEQYF.

This rearrangement joins TRBV5-1 to TRBJ2-5, with a weak D call TRBD1 (6 bases). Deletions cut 6 bases from V and 5 bases from J, with 20 bases between. This CDR3 is built from 15 residues. The germline gives CDR1 SGHRS, CDR2 YFSETQ. The DNA for the CDR3 is TGCGCCAGCATGGTCCTGGGGGCCGTGCAGGAGACCCAGTACTTC. Its translation is CASMVLGAVQETQYF.

This clonotype was observed once. This sequence joins TRBV5-1 and TRBJ2-1, with TRBD2 as a possible D gene (6 bases). The V and J ends lost 1 base and 2 bases respectively, with 22 bases between them. Per germline, CDR1 SGHRS and CDR2 YFSETQ. The CDR3 covers 19 residues. The CDR3 protein is CASSLPRVRRGTTYNEQFF. Written as DNA, the CDR3 is TGCGCCAGCAGCTTGCCCAGGGTACGGCGGGGCACTACCTACAATGAGCAGTTCTTC. Together with reference TRBV5-1 and TRBJ2-1, the CDR3 gives the full variable domain: KAGVTQTPRYLIKTRGQQVTLSCSPISGHRSVSWYQQTPGQGLQFLFEYFSETQRNKGNFPGRFSGRQFSNSRSEMNVSTLELGDSALYLCASSLPRVRRGTTYNEQFFGPGTRLTVL.

The rearrangement joins TRBV29-1 to TRBJ1-5; tentatively, D is TRBD1 (5 bases). Germline V gene data show CDR1 as SQVTM and CDR2 as ANQGSEA. The ends were cut back, 3 bases at V and 3 bases at J, with 9 bases in the middle. The CDR3 has 13 residues. The CDR3 DNA reads as TGCAGCGTTGACGGGACTAACAATCAGCCCCAGCATTTT. This gives the protein CSVDGTNNQPQHF.

This clonotype was counted between two and nine times. The chain combines TRBV20-1 with TRBJ1-2; TRBD1 matches 7 bases. With 7 bases clipped from V and 7 bases from J, the junction kept 15 bases outside the gene matches. Per the germline V gene, CDR1 is DFQATT and CDR2 is SNEGSKA (reference sequence). The CDR3 is 14 amino acids. The CDR3 DNA reads as TGCAGTGTCACCGGAGACAGGGTTTTGTTTGGCTACACCTTC. This codes for CSVTGDRVLFGYTF.

The rearrangement joins TRBV19 to TRBJ2-2; 8 bases fit TRBD1. Germline V gene sequence: CDR1 LNHDA, CDR2 SQIVND (reference sequence). V lost 4 bases to trimming and J lost 6 bases; unmatched junction nucleotides: 10. The CDR3 is 16 residues long. This CDR3 is CASSTPRQGRSGELFF. CDR3 nucleotides: TGTGCCAGTAGTACCCCCCGACAGGGGAGGTCCGGGGAGCTGTTTTTT.

The V and J genes are TRBV6-2 or TRBV6-3 and TRBJ2-7; a possible D gene is TRBD2 (6 bases). V was pared by 0 bases and J by 2 bases, with 11 bases between. The CDR3 contains 15 residues. The germline gives CDR1 MNHEY, CDR2 SVGEGT. Here the CDR3 reads CASSYSPGATYEQYF. CDR3 sequence (DNA): TGTGCCAGCAGTTACTCCCCGGGAGCAACCTACGAGCAGTACTTC.

V usage is TRBV6-1 and J usage is TRBJ2-3, with 7 bases aligning to TRBD2. V dropped 10 bases and J dropped 1; count of bases not matched to a gene: 5. The CDR3 is 13 amino acids. From germline, CDR1 is MNHNS and CDR2 SASEGT. The DNA of the CDR3 is TGTGCCATACGGGGGGACGGCACAGATACGCAGTATTTT. This codes for CAIRGDGTDTQYF.

The rearrangement uses TRBV6-5 and TRBJ2-1; D remains unclear. This CDR3 has 16 amino acids. The V gene's germline CDR1 is MNHEY and CDR2 SVGAGI. V lost 3 bases, J lost 7 bases, and 19 bases lay in between. CDR3 amino acids: CASSYTPYDDGNEQFF. DNA for the CDR3: TGTGCCAGCAGTTATACCCCATACGACGACGGTAATGAGCAGTTCTTC.

CDR3 sequence reads: CASRPATGWREKLFF. The CDR3 nucleotides read TGTGCCAGCAGGCCGGCGACAGGGTGGAGGGAAAAACTGTTTTTT. This chain joins TRBV7-2 and TRBJ1-4, with TRBD1 matching 7 bases. Per germline, CDR1 SGHTA and CDR2 FQGNSA. The CDR3 runs 15 residues. V was clipped by 6 bases and J by 8 bases; unmatched bases: 12.